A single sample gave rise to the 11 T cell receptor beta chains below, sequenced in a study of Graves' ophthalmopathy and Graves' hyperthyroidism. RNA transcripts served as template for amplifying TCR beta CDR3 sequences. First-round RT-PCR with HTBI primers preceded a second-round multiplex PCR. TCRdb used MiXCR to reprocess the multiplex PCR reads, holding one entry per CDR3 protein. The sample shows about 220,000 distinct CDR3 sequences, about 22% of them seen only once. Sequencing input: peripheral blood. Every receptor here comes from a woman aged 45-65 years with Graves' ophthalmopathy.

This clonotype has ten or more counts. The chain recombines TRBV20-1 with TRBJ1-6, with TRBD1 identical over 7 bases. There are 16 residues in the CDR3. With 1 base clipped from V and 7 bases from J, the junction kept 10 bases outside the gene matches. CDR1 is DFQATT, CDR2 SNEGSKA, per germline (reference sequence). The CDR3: CSARALGQRTNSPLHF. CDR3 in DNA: TGCAGTGCTAGAGCTCTGGGACAGAGGACCAATTCACCCCTCCACTTT.

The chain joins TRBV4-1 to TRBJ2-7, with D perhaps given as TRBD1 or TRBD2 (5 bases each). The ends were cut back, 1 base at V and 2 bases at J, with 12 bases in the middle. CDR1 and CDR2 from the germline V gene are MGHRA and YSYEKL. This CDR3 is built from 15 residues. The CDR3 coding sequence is TGCGCCAGCAGCCAAGTTCCGGGACGAACCTACGAGCAGTACTTC. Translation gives CASSQVPGRTYEQYF.

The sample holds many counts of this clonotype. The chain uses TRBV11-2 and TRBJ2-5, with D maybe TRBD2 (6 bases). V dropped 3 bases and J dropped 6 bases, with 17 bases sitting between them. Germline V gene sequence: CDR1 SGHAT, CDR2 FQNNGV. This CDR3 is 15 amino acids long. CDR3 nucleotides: TGTGCCAGCAGCTTCTCCGGGGGAGTGCAGAAGACCCAGTACTTC. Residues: CASSFSGGVQKTQYF.

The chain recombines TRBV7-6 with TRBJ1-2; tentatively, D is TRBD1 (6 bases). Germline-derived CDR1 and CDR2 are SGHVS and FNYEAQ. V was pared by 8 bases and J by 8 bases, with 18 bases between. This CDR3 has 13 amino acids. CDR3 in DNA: TGTGCCAGCTCCCGAACAGGGCGTCAGGGCTACACCTTC. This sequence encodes CASSRTGRQGYTF.

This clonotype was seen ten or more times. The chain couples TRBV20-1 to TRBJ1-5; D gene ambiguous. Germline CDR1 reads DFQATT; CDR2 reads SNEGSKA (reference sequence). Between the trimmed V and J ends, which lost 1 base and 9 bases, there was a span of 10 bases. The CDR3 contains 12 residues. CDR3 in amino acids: CSARATDRPQHF. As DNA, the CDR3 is TGCAGTGCTAGAGCGACGGACCGGCCCCAGCATTTT.

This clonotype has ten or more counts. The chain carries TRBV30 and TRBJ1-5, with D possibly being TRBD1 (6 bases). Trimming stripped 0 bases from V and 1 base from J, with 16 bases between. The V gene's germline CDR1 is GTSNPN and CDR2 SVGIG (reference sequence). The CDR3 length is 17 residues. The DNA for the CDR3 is TGTGCCTGGAGTGTATTTGTCCCAGGGGCGAGCAATCAGCCCCAGCATTTT. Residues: CAWSVFVPGASNQPQHF.

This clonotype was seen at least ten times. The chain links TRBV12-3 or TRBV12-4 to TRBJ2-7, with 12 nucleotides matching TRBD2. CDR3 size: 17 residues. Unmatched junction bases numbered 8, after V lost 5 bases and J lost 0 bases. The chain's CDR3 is CASSPSGLAGNSYEQYF. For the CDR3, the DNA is TGTGCCAGCAGTCCTTCTGGACTAGCGGGAAACTCCTACGAGCAGTACTTC.

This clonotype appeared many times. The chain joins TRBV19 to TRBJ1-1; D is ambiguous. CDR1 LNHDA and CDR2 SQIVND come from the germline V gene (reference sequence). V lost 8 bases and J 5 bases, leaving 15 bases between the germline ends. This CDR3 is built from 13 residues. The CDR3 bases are TGTGCCAGTCGCGAAATGGGGTATACTGAAGCTTTCTTT. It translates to CASREMGYTEAFF.

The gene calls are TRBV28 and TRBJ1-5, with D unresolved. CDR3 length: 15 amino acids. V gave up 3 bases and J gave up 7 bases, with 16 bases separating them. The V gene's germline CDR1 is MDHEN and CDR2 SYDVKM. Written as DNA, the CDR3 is TGTGCCAGCAGTTTTGCCGCCACGGGCCAACAGCCCCAGCATTTT. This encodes CASSFAATGQQPQHF. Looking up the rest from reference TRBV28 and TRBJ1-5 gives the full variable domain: DVKVTQSSRYLVKRTGEKVFLECVQDMDHENMFWYRQDPGLGLRLIYFSYDVKMKEKGDIPEGYSVSREKKERFSLILESASTNQTSMYLCASSFAATGQQPQHFGDGTRLSIL.

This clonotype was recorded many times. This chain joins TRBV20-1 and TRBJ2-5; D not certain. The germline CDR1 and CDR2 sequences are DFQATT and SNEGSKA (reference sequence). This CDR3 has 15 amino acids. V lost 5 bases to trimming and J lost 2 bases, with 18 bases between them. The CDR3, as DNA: TGCAGTGCTTCACCGTCAGCTGTTATGCAAGAGACCCAGTACTTC. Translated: CSASPSAVMQETQYF.

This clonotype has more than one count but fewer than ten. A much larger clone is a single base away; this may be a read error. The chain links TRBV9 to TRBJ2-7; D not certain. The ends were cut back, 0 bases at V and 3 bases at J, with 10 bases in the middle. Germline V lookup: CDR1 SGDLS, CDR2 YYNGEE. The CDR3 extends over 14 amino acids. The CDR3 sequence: CASSVEVCGYEQYF. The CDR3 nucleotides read TGTGCCAGCAGCGTAGAGGTTTGCGGCTACGAGCAGTACTTC. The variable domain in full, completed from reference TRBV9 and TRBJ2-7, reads DSGVTQTPKHLITATGQRVTLRCSPRSGDLSVYWYQQSLDQGLQFLIQYYNGEERAKGNILERFSAQQFPDLHSELNLSSLELGDSALYFCASSVEVCGYEQYFGPGTRLTVT.